This T cell receptor beta chain stems from a study of T cell repertoires in cytomegalovirus infection. Study overall: CMV infection and matching HLA type were both indicated by public TCR beta signatures.

This CDR3 is 13 amino acids long. Trimming stripped 6 bases from V and 4 bases from J, with 12 bases between. CDR1 is LNHDA, CDR2 SQIVND, per germline (reference sequence). Via MiXCR, TCRdb re-called the reads, giving one row per CDR3 protein. The repertoire holds approximately 70,000 distinct CDR3 sequences, with 3.5% to 4% as singletons. The chain joins TRBV19 to TRBJ1-2; D unresolved. Material for sequencing was PBMCs. The source of this sequence is a human donor in good health (CMV status not recorded). Some clones in this sample may be carry-over from other donors' samples. Written as DNA, the CDR3 is TGTGCCAGTAGCCCGATGGGGTTCTATGGCTACACCTTC. Translated, it gives CASSPMGFYGYTF.